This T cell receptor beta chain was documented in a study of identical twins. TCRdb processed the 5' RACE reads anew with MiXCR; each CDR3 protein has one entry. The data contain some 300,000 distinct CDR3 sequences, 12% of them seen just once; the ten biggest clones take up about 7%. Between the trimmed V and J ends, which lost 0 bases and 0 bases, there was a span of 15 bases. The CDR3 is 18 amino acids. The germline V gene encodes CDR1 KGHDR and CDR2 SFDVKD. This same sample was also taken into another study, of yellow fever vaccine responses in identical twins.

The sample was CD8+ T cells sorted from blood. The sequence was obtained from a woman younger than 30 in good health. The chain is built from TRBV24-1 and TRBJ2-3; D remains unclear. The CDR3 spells CATSDLQAPGGSTDTQYF. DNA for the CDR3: TGTGCCACCAGTGATTTGCAGGCCCCGGGTGGAAGCACAGATACGCAGTATTTT.